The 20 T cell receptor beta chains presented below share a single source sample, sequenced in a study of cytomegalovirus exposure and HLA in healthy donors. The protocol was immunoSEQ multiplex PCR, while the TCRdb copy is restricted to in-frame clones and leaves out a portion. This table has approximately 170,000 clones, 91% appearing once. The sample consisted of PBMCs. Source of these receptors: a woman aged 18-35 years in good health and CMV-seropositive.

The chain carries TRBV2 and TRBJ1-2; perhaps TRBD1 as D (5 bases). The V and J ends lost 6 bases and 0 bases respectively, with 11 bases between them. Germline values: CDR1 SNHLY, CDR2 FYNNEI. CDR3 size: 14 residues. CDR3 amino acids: CASRRRQTNYGYTF. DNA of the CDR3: TGTGCCAGCAGGCGAAGACAGACTAACTATGGCTACACCTTC.

The DNA for the CDR3 is TGTGCCTGCACCGGGACAGCCCTTACTGGGGCCAACGTCCTGACTTTC. Its translation: CACTGTALTGANVLTF. The rearrangement uses TRBV30 and TRBJ2-6; 7 bases match TRBD1. Looked up from germline, CDR1 is GTSNPN and CDR2 is SVGIG (reference sequence). The length of the CDR3 is 16 residues. V lost 6 bases to trimming and J lost 2 bases; unmatched junction nucleotides: 10.

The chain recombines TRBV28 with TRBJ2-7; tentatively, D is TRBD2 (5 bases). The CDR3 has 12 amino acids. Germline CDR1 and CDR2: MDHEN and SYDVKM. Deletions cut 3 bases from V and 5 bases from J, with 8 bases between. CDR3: CASSLVANEQYF. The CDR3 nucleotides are TGTGCCAGCAGTTTGGTAGCGAACGAGCAGTACTTC.

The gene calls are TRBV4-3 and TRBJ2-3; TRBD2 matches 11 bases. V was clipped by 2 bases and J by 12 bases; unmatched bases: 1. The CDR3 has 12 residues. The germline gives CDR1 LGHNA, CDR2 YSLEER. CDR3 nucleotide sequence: TGCGCCAGCAGCCAAACTAGCGGGAGACAGTATTTT. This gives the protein CASSQTSGRQYF.

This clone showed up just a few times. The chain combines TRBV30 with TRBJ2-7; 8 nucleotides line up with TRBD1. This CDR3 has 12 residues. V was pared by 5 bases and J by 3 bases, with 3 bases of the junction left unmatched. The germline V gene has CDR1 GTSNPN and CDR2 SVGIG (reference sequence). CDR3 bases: TGTGCCTGGGGACAGGGATTCTACGAGCAGTACTTC. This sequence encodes CAWGQGFYEQYF.

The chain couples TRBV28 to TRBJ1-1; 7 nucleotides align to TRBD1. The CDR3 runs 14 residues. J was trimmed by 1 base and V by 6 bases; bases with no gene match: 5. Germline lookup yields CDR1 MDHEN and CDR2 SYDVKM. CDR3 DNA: TGTGCCAGCAGGTCCCGGGACAGGAACACTGAAGCTTTCTTT. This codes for CASRSRDRNTEAFF.

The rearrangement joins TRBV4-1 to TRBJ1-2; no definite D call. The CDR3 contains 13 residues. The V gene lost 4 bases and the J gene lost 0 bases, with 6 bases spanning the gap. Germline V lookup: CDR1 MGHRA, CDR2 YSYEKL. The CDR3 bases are TGCGCCAGCAGCCCCGGGACTAACTATGGCTACACCTTC. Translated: CASSPGTNYGYTF.

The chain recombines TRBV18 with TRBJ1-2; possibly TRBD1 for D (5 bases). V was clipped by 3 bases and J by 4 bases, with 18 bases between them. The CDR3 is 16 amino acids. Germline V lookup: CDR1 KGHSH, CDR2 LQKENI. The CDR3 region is CASSPQTRRGGYGYTF. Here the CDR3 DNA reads TGTGCCAGCTCACCGCAAACTCGGAGGGGAGGCTATGGCTACACCTTC.

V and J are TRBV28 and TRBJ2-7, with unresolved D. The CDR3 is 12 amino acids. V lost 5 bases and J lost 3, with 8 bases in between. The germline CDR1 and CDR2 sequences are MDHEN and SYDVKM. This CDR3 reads CASSLRLYEQYF. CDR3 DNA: TGTGCCAGCAGTCTGCGACTCTACGAGCAGTACTTC.

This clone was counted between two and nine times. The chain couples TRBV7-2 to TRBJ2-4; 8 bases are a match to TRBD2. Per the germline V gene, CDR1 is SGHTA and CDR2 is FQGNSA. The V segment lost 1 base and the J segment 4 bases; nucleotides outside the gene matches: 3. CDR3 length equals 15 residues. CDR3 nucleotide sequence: TGTGCCAGCAGCTTAGAGGTAGCGGGAAAAAACATTCAGTACTTC. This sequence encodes CASSLEVAGKNIQYF.

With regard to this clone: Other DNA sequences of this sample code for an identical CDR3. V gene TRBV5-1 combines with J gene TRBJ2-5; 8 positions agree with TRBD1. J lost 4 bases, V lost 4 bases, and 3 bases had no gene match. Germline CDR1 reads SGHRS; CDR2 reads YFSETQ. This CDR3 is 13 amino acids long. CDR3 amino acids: CASSPGQGETQYF. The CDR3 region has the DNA TGCGCCAGCAGCCCAGGACAGGGAGAGACCCAGTACTTC. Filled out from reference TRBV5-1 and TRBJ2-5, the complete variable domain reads KAGVTQTPRYLIKTRGQQVTLSCSPISGHRSVSWYQQTPGQGLQFLFEYFSETQRNKGNFPGRFSGRQFSNSRSEMNVSTLELGDSALYLCASSPGQGETQYFGPGTRLLVL.

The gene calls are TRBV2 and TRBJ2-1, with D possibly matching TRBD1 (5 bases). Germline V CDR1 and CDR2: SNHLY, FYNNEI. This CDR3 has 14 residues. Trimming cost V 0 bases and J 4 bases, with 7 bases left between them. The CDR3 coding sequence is TGTGCCAGCAGTGAAGCGGACACGTACAATGAGCAGTTCTTC. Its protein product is CASSEADTYNEQFF.

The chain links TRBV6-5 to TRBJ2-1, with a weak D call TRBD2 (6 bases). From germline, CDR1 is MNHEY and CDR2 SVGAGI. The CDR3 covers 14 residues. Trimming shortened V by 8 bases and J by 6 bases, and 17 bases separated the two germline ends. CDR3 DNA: TGTGCCAGCCGTCCCGGAGGGAGGATCAATGAGCAGTTCTTC. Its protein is CASRPGGRINEQFF.

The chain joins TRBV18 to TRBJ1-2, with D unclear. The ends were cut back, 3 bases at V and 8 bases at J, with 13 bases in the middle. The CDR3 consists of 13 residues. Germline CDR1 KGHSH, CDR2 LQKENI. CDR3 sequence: CASSPQVSDGYTF. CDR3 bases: TGTGCCAGCTCACCCCAGGTTAGCGACGGCTACACCTTC. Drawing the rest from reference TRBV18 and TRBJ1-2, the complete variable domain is NAGVMQNPRHLVRRRGQEARLRCSPMKGHSHVYWYRQLPEEGLKFMVYLQKENIIDESGMPKERFSAEFPKEGPSILRIQQVVRGDSAAYFCASSPQVSDGYTFGSGTRLTVV.

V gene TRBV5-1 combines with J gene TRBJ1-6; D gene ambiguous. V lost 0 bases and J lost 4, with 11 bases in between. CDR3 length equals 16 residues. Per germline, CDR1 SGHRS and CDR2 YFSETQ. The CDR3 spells CASSLAGRGYNSPLHF. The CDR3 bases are TGCGCCAGCAGCTTGGCTGGCAGAGGGTATAATTCACCCCTCCACTTT.

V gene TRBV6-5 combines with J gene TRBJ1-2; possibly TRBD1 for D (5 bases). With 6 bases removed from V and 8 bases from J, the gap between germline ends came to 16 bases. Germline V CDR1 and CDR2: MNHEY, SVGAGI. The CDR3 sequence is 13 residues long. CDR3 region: CASRPQGPGGYTF. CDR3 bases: TGTGCCAGCAGACCCCAGGGCCCAGGCGGCTACACCTTC.

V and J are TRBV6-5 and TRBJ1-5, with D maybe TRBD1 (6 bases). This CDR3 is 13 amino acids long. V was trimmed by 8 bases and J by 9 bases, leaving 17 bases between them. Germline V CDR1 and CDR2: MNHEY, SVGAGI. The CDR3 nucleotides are TGTGCCAGCGTTAGTGGGGGCCGGGGGCCCCAGCATTTT. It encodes CASVSGGRGPQHF.

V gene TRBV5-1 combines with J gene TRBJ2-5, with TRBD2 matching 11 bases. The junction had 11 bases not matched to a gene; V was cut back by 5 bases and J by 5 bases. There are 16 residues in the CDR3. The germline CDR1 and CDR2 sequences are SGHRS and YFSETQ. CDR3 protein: CASREIAGGPRETQYF. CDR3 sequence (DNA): TGCGCCAGCAGGGAAATAGCGGGGGGGCCCAGGGAGACCCAGTACTTC.

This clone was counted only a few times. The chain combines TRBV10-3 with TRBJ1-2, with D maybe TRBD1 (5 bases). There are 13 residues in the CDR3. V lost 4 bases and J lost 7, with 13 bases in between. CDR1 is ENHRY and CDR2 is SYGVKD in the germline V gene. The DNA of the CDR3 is TGTGCCATCAGTGTAGGGGAGGCGGGTGGCTACACCTTC. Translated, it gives CAISVGEAGGYTF.

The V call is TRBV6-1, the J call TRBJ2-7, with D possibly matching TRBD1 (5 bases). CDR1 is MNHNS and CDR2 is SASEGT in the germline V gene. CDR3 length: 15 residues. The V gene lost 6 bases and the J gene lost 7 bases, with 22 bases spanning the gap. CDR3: CASSPTTVARWEQYF. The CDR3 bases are TGTGCCAGCAGCCCCACGACAGTTGCTCGTTGGGAGCAGTACTTC.